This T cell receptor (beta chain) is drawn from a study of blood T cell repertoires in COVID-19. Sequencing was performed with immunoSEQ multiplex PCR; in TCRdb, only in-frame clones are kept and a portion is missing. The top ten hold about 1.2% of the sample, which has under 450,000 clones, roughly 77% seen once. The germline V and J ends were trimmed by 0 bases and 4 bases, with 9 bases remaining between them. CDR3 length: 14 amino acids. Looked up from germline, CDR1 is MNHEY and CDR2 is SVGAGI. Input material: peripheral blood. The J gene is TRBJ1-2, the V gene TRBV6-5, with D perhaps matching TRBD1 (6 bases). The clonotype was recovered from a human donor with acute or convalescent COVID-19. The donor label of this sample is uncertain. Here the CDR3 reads CASSYSNRVYGYTF. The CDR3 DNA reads TGTGCCAGCAGTTACTCAAACAGGGTCTATGGCTACACCTTC.